Below, 18 T cell receptor beta chains from the same sample are listed, as sequenced in a study of cytomegalovirus exposure and HLA in healthy donors. Data came from immunoSEQ multiplex PCR; TCRdb stores just in-frame clones and leaves some out. The sample has some 140,000 clones, less than 90% seen once. The sample comprised PBMCs. These receptors were taken from a young man in good health and CMV-seropositive.

The chain links TRBV6-5 to TRBJ1-5; TRBD1 might be the D (5 bases). The CDR3 extends over 15 amino acids. The V end was cut by 6 bases, the J end by 1 base, with 13 bases between. Per germline, CDR1 MNHEY and CDR2 SVGAGI. The chain's CDR3 is CASSRTPVSNQPQHF. DNA of the CDR3: TGTGCCAGCAGCCGGACACCAGTGAGCAATCAGCCCCAGCATTTT.

The V gene is TRBV14, the J gene TRBJ2-7; D remains unclear. The CDR3 length is 14 residues. Germline CDR1 SGHDN, CDR2 FVKESK. V shed 0 bases and J shed 1 base, with 7 bases lying between them. This CDR3 is CASSQDLTSYEQYF. CDR3 sequence (DNA): TGTGCCAGCAGCCAAGATCTGACATCCTACGAGCAGTACTTC.

This clone was observed once. The chain carries TRBV5-3 and TRBJ1-4; 9 nucleotides agree with TRBD1. TRBV5-3 is treated as an ORF (open reading frame) with a function not yet certain. J was trimmed by 8 bases and V by 1 base; bases with no gene match: 3. CDR3 length: 14 amino acids. The CDR3 spells CARSLPGQGEKLFF. The CDR3 DNA sequence: TGTGCCAGAAGCTTGCCAGGACAGGGGGAAAAACTGTTTTTT.

The chain is built from TRBV4-3 and TRBJ1-1; 9 nucleotides match TRBD1. Germline V lookup: CDR1 LGHNA, CDR2 YSLEER. With V trimmed by 2 bases and J by 3 bases, 10 bases remained unmatched. This CDR3 is built from 17 residues. The CDR3 coding sequence is TGCGCCAGCAGCCAAAGGGGGACAGGGTATTTGGACACTGAAGCTTTCTTT. This gives the protein CASSQRGTGYLDTEAFF.

The chain carries TRBV4-3 and TRBJ2-3; D is possibly TRBD2 (6 bases). The V gene lost 0 bases and the J gene lost 4 bases, with 14 bases spanning the gap. The CDR3 extends over 16 amino acids. Per germline, CDR1 LGHNA and CDR2 YSLEER. In DNA form, the CDR3 reads TGCGCCAGCAGCCAAGATCGGAATAGCGGCTCAGATACGCAGTATTTT. This translates into CASSQDRNSGSDTQYF.

The rearrangement joins TRBV29-1 to TRBJ1-2; tentative D call: TRBD1 (5 bases). Germline assignment: CDR1 SQVTM and CDR2 ANQGSEA. Between the trimmed V and J ends, which lost 0 bases and 8 bases, there was a span of 13 bases. This CDR3 contains 13 residues. CDR3: CSVEEVDISGYTF. The CDR3 nucleotides read TGCAGCGTTGAAGAGGTGGACATTAGCGGCTACACCTTC.

The chain combines TRBV6-6 with TRBJ2-7; 9 nucleotides align to TRBD2. Germline trimming cut 3 bases from V and 3 bases from J; bases unmatched to any gene: 6. The CDR3 sequence is 15 residues long. Germline CDR1 is MNHNY and CDR2 is SVGAGI (reference sequence). CDR3 region: CASSYSTSGYYEQYF. CDR3 nucleotide sequence: TGTGCCAGCAGTTATTCGACTAGCGGTTACTACGAGCAGTACTTC.

The V call is TRBV7-2, the J call TRBJ2-1; D is uncertain. V lost 5 bases and J lost 4, with 6 bases in between. The CDR3 is 12 amino acids. CDR1 and CDR2 from the germline V gene are SGHTA and FQGNSA. Here the CDR3 reads CASSPGYNEQFF. The CDR3 DNA follows: TGTGCCAGCAGCCCCGGTTACAATGAGCAGTTCTTC.

V gene TRBV6-5 combines with J gene TRBJ2-7; TRBD2 might be the D (5 bases). Germline V lookup: CDR1 MNHEY, CDR2 SVGAGI. Trimming pared 2 bases from V and 6 bases from J, leaving 14 bases between. This CDR3 comprises 14 residues. Here the CDR3 reads CASSYRVSGGEQYF. The CDR3, as DNA: TGTGCCAGCAGTTACCGCGTTTCCGGAGGCGAGCAGTACTTC.

CDR3 bases: TGTGCCAGCAGCTCCCAGCGGGAGACCCAGTACTTC. Translating gives CASSSQRETQYF. The chain combines TRBV7-9 with TRBJ2-5, with TRBD2 as a possible D gene (5 bases). The CDR3 runs to 12 residues. Germline CDR1 reads SEHNR; CDR2 reads FQNEAQ (reference sequence). V lost 4 bases to trimming and J lost 5 bases, with 8 bases between them. The complete variable domain, with remaining parts taken from reference TRBV7-9 and TRBJ2-5, reads DTGVSQNPRHKITKRGQNVTFRCDPISEHNRLYWYRQTLGQGPEFLTYFQNEAQLEKSRLLSDRFSAERPKGSFSTLEIQRTEQGDSAMYLCASSSQRETQYFGPGTRLLVL.

The genes are TRBV7-3 and TRBJ2-3; maybe TRBD1 (6 bases). CDR1 SGHTA and CDR2 FQGTGA come from the germline V gene. V was trimmed by 5 bases and J by 7 bases, leaving 13 bases between them. The CDR3 is 13 residues long. This CDR3 is CASSTTGGNTQYF. As DNA, the CDR3 is TGTGCCAGCAGCACGACAGGTGGAAATACGCAGTATTTT.

The chain has TRBV9 and TRBJ1-2, with D perhaps TRBD1 (6 bases). V lost 3 bases and J lost 1, with 13 bases in between. Germline loops: CDR1 SGDLS, CDR2 YYNGEE. This CDR3 has 15 amino acids. This CDR3 is CASSAQTGINYGYTF. The CDR3 DNA follows: TGTGCCAGCAGCGCCCAAACAGGGATTAACTATGGCTACACCTTC.

The sample holds one count of this clone. The genes are TRBV4-3 and TRBJ1-2, with TRBD1 matching over 8 bases. Germline V gene data show CDR1 as LGHNA and CDR2 as YSLEER. The CDR3 is 16 amino acids. Unmatched junction bases numbered 7, after V lost 0 bases and J lost 4 bases. The CDR3 reads CASSQDMQGAFYGYTF. The CDR3 nucleotides are TGCGCCAGCAGCCAAGATATGCAGGGGGCTTTCTATGGCTACACCTTC.

V is TRBV2 and J is TRBJ1-1; TRBD1 aligns across 7 bases. Trimming took 7 bases from V and 0 from J; bases not matched to a gene: 5. Germline loops: CDR1 SNHLY, CDR2 FYNNEI. This CDR3 is 14 amino acids long. CDR3 coding DNA: TGTGCCAGCAAGAACAGGGGCATGAACACTGAAGCTTTCTTT. Translated, it gives CASKNRGMNTEAFF.

The sample holds one count of this clone. The V and J genes are TRBV6-5 and TRBJ2-7, with 8 bases that match TRBD1. V trimming: 5 bases; J trimming: 4 bases; junction bases outside the gene matches: 7. The CDR3 is 14 residues long. Germline values: CDR1 MNHEY, CDR2 SVGAGI. The DNA for the CDR3 is TGTGCCAGCAGTCGGGGACAGGAGGGATACGAGCAGTACTTC. It codes for CASSRGQEGYEQYF.

The chain employs TRBV5-8 and TRBJ1-1; D is perhaps TRBD1 (6 bases). Trimming took 4 bases from V and 0 from J, leaving 16 bases between them. The CDR3 is 16 amino acids. CDR1 is SGHTS and CDR2 is YDEGEE in the germline V gene. The CDR3 loop reads CASSPSWTALNTEAFF. The CDR3 nucleotides are TGTGCCAGCAGCCCCTCCTGGACAGCCTTGAACACTGAAGCTTTCTTT.

The chain carries TRBV6-1 and TRBJ2-3, with D perhaps TRBD1 (5 bases). The CDR3 consists of 15 residues. Trimming took 5 bases from V and 1 from J, leaving 13 bases between them. Germline V gene lookup returns CDR1 MNHNS and CDR2 SASEGT. The chain's CDR3 is CASSSTGFGTDTQYF. The CDR3 nucleotides are TGTGCCAGCAGTTCCACAGGTTTCGGCACAGATACGCAGTATTTT.

The rearrangement links TRBV7-2 to TRBJ1-3; D gene ambiguous. V was clipped by 7 bases and J by 1 base, with 11 bases between them. The CDR3 has 14 amino acids. The germline CDR1 and CDR2 sequences are SGHTA and FQGNSA. CDR3 sequence reads: CASTRTASGNTIYF. Here the CDR3 DNA reads TGTGCCAGCACACGGACTGCTTCTGGAAACACCATATATTTT.